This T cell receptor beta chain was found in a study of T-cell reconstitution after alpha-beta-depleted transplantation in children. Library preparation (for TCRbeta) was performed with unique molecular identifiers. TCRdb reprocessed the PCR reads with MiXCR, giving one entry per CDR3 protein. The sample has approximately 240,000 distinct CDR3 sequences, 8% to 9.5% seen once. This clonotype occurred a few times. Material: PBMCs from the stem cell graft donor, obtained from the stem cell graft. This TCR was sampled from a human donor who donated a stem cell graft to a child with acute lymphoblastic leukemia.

CDR3 nucleotide sequence: TGCAGTGCTAGTCCACCACAGGGGCGGTTCACTGAAGCTTTCTTT. Translated: CSASPPQGRFTEAFF. The J gene is TRBJ1-1, the V gene TRBV20-1; 7 positions agree with TRBD1. Germline CDR1 DFQATT, CDR2 SNEGSKA (reference sequence). The CDR3 runs 15 residues. V gave up 3 bases and J gave up 4 bases; unmatched junction bases: 11.